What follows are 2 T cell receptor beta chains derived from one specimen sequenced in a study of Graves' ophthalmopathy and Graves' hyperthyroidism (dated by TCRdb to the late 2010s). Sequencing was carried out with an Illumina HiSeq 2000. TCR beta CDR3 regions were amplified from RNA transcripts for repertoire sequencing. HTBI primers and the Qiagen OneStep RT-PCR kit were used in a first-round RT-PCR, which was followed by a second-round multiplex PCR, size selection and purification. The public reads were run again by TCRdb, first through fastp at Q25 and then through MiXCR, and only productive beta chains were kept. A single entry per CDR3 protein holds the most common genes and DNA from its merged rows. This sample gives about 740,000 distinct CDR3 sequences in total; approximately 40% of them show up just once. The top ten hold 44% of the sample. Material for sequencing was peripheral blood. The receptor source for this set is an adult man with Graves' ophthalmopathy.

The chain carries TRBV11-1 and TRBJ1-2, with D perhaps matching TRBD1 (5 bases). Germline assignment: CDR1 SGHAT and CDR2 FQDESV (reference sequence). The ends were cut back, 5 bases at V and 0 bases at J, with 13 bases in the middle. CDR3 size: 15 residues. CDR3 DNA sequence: TGTGCCAGCAGCCAAGACAGAAGCACTAACTATGGCTACACCTTC. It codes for CASSQDRSTNYGYTF.

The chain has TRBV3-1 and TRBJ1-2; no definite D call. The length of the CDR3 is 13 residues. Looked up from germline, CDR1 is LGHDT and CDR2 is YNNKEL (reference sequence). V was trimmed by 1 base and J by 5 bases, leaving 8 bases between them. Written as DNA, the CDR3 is TGTGCCAGCAGCCAAGGTATTCGGTATGGCTACACCTTC. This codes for CASSQGIRYGYTF.